The T cell receptor (beta chain) described here comes from a study of cytomegalovirus exposure and HLA in healthy donors. Study observations and caveats: In a later analysis, compared with equally common non-associated chains, HLA-associated beta chains were more expanded. About 87% or about 30% of the time was how often most TCR beta V segments were productive, according to an earlier analysis. Highly shared sequence variants in one cluster were likely a sequencing artifact.

V was trimmed by 5 bases and J by 7 bases, leaving 12 bases between them. Germline V gene sequence: CDR1 GTSNPN, CDR2 SVGIG (reference sequence). This CDR3 comprises 13 residues. About this clone itself: Its antigen is still unknown.

13 Jbeta primers and 60 Vbeta primers were used for the PCR. Assay used: immunoSEQ multiplex PCR; TCRdb lists only in-frame clones, some missing. The sample holds approximately 75,000 clones, 74% seen once. Input material: PBMCs. This receptor was obtained from an older woman in good health and CMV-seropositive. The rearrangement uses TRBV30 and TRBJ1-6, with a possible D match to TRBD1 (6 bases). CDR3 in DNA: TGTGCCTGGGGGACACACACGAATTCACCCCTCCACTTT. As protein: CAWGTHTNSPLHF.